A selection of T cell receptor beta chains follows, all from one sample in a study of T cells expressing NK-cell markers. TCRdb re-called the 5' RACE reads; one entry per CDR3 protein, DNA not given. This table lists about 30,000 distinct CDR3 sequences. Specimen: blood T cells: a sorted CD56 or NKG2C T cell subset, CD4+ or CD8+ T cells, or bulk PBMC T cells (not recorded which). The source of these receptors is a woman between 18 and 70 years old in good health. The CDR3 runs from the conserved cysteine through the conserved F or W. Rows may omit the clone size; those that give it use once, few, many or a size class.

J gene: TRBJ2-7; V gene: TRBV2; clone size: -; CDR3 protein: CASSEGSGRSYEQYF
J gene: TRBJ1-5; V gene: TRBV19; clone size: -; CDR3 protein: CASSIRQGHQPQHF
J gene: TRBJ2-1; V gene: TRBV12-3/TRBV12-4; clone size: -; CDR3 protein: CASSLELTNEQFF
J gene: TRBJ1-1; V gene: TRBV7-8; clone size: -; CDR3 protein: CASSSPSRGETEAFF
J gene: TRBJ2-7; V gene: TRBV5-1; clone size: -; CDR3 protein: CASGIARDYEQYF
J gene: TRBJ1-1; V gene: TRBV12-3/TRBV12-4; clone size: -; CDR3 protein: CASSFEVMNTEAFF
J gene: TRBJ2-7; V gene: TRBV6-1; clone size: -; CDR3 protein: CASSADLTVGEQYF
J gene: TRBJ1-1; V gene: TRBV4-1; clone size: -; CDR3 protein: CASSQDGRGPLDTEAFF
J gene: TRBJ2-5; V gene: TRBV29-1; clone size: -; CDR3 protein: CSVEGTEETQYF
J gene: TRBJ2-1; V gene: TRBV4-1; clone size: -; CDR3 protein: CASSQESLETHNEQFF
J gene: TRBJ2-7; V gene: TRBV4-1; clone size: -; CDR3 protein: CASGRAANYEQYF
J gene: TRBJ2-3; V gene: TRBV3-1; clone size: -; CDR3 protein: CASSQGGQGFDTQYF
J gene: TRBJ2-6; V gene: TRBV27; clone size: -; CDR3 protein: CASSSLLGGDRGLSGANVLTF
J gene: TRBJ2-3; V gene: TRBV5-1; clone size: -; CDR3 protein: CASSLDALSSTDTQYF
J gene: TRBJ1-5; V gene: TRBV7-9; clone size: -; CDR3 protein: CASSSGTGHNQPQHF
J gene: TRBJ2-1; V gene: TRBV7-3; clone size: -; CDR3 protein: CASSLYSTGTGIGNEQFF
J gene: TRBJ2-1; V gene: TRBV20-1; clone size: -; CDR3 protein: CSARRLALREQFF
J gene: TRBJ2-7; V gene: TRBV21-1; clone size: -; CDR3 protein: CASNRLAGVYEQYF
J gene: TRBJ1-1; V gene: TRBV5-1; clone size: -; CDR3 protein: CASSLGFSQQTEAFF
J gene: TRBJ2-1; V gene: TRBV20-1; clone size: -; CDR3 protein: CSARGRVDNEQFF
J gene: TRBJ2-1; V gene: TRBV7-2; clone size: -; CDR3 protein: CASSLARREDNSYNEQFF
J gene: TRBJ2-1; V gene: TRBV7-9; clone size: -; CDR3 protein: CASSSTSLARREQFF
J gene: TRBJ2-1; V gene: TRBV5-1; clone size: medium-sized; CDR3 protein: CASSPRQGSDGNEQFF
J gene: TRBJ2-3; V gene: TRBV15; clone size: -; CDR3 protein: CATSPRAGEIADTQYF
J gene: TRBJ1-3; V gene: TRBV7-6; clone size: -; CDR3 protein: CASSLLTDTYSGNTIYF
J gene: TRBJ1-2; V gene: TRBV7-9; clone size: -; CDR3 protein: CASRDGAYGYTF
J gene: TRBJ2-2; V gene: TRBV12-3/TRBV12-4; clone size: -; CDR3 protein: CASSLQESTGELFF
J gene: TRBJ2-1; V gene: TRBV20-1; clone size: -; CDR3 protein: CSAKRGGEQFF
J gene: TRBJ1-1; V gene: TRBV5-4; clone size: -; CDR3 protein: CASSSRGLGTEAFF
J gene: TRBJ1-1; V gene: TRBV19; clone size: -; CDR3 protein: CASLQHRATEAFF
J gene: TRBJ2-2; V gene: TRBV4-1; clone size: -; CDR3 protein: CASSQGVERFTGELFF
J gene: TRBJ1-6; V gene: TRBV1; clone size: -; CDR3 protein: CTSSQRSAAGRSPLHF
J gene: TRBJ2-7; V gene: TRBV20-1; clone size: -; CDR3 protein: CSARVRDSLYEQYF
J gene: TRBJ1-1; V gene: TRBV27; clone size: -; CDR3 protein: CASSFTPRGLEAFF
J gene: TRBJ2-4; V gene: TRBV12-3/TRBV12-4; clone size: -; CDR3 protein: CASSLAKNIQYF
J gene: TRBJ2-3; V gene: TRBV11-2; clone size: -; CDR3 protein: CASSSTEGLAALRDTQYF
J gene: TRBJ2-7; V gene: TRBV28; clone size: -; CDR3 protein: CASSPSGQASYEQYF
J gene: TRBJ1-2; V gene: TRBV27; clone size: -; CDR3 protein: CASSPGTGGWDGYTF
J gene: TRBJ1-1; V gene: TRBV12-5; clone size: -; CDR3 protein: CASVQRGAEAFF
J gene: TRBJ2-1; V gene: TRBV7-6; clone size: -; CDR3 protein: CASSLTLDNEQFF
J gene: TRBJ2-7; V gene: TRBV5-1; clone size: -; CDR3 protein: CASSDYRMIDEQYF
J gene: TRBJ2-1; V gene: TRBV29-1; clone size: -; CDR3 protein: CSVERTGGYEQFF
J gene: TRBJ2-2; V gene: TRBV12-3/TRBV12-4; clone size: -; CDR3 protein: CASILGSATGELFF
J gene: TRBJ2-5; V gene: TRBV3-1; clone size: -; CDR3 protein: CASSQRSRGHLGTQYF
J gene: TRBJ2-3; V gene: TRBV27; clone size: -; CDR3 protein: CASSFVGEKETDTQYF